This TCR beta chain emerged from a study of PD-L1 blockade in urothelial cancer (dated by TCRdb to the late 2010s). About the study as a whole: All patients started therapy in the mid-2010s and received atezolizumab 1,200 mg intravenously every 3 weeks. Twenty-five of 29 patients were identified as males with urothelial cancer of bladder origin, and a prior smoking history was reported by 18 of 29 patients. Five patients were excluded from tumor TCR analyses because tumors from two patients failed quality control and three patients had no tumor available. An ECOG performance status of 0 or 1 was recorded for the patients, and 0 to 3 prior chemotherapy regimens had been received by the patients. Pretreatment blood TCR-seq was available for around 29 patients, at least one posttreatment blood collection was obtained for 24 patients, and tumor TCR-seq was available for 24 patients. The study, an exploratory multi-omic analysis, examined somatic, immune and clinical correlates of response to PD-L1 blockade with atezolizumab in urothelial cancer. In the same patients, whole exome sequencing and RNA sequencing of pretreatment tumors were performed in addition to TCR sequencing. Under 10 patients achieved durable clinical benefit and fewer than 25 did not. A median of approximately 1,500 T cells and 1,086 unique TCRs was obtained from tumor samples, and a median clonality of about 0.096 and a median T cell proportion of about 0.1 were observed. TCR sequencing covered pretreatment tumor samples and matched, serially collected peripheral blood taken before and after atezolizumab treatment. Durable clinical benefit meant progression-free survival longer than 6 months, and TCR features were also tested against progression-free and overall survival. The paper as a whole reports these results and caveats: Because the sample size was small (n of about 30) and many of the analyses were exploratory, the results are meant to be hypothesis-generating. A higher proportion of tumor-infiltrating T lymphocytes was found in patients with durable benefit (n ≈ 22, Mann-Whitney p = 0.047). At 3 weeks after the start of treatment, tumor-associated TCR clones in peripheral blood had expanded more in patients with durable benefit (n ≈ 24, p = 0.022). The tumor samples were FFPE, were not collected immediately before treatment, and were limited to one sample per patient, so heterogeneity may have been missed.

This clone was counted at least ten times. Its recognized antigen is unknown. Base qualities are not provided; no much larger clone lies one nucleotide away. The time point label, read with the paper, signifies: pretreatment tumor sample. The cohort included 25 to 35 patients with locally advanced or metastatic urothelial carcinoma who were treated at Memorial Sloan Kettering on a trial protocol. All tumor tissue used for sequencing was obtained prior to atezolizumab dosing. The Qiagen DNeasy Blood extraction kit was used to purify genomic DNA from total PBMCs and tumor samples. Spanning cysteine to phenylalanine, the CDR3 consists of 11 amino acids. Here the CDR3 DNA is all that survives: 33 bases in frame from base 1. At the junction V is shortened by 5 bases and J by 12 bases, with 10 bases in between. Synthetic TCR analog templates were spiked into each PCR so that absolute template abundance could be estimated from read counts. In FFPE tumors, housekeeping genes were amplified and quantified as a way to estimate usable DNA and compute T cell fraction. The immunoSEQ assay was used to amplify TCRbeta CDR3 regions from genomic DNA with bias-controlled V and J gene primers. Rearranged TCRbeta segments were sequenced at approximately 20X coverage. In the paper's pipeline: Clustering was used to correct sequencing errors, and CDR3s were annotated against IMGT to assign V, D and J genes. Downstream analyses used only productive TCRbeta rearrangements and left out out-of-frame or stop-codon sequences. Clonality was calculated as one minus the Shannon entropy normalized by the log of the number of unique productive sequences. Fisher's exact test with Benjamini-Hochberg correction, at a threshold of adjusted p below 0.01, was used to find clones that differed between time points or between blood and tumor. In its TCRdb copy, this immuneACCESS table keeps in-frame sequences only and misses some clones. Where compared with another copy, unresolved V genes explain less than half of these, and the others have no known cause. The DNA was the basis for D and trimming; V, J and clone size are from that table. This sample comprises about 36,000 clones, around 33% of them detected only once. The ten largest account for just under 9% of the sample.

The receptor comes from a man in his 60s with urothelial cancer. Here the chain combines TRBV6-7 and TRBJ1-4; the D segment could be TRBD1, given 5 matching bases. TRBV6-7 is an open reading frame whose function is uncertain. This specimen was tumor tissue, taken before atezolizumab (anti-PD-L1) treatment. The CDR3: CASSEWGELFF. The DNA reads TGTGCCAGCAGTGAATGGGGGGAACTGTTTTTT.